The clone carrying this T cell receptor (beta chain) was picked up a small number of times. Antigen: not known. There were healthy Caucasian individuals from Russia, aged 6 to 90, serving as donors. The draw of peripheral blood yielded roughly 9.4 milliliters from each donor. CDR1 is SEHNR and CDR2 is FQNEAQ in the germline V gene (reference sequence). The J segment lost 3 bases and the V segment lost 5 bases, leaving 7 bases of the junction unmatched. This CDR3 has 15 amino acids. Through a sample-barcoded 5' primer and a J-beta primer mix, a second PCR was run for about 6 to 12 cycles. TCRdb itself ran the 5' RACE reads through MiXCR, one entry per CDR3 protein. The sample includes approximately 320,000 distinct CDR3 sequences, roughly 27% of them seen just once. This sample stems from a study of blood T cells in healthy people across ages. Broader study findings: Among T cells, TCR beta diversity per million cells dropped roughly linearly as age rose. Diversity estimated from one million T cells was considered an underestimate.

This receptor was identified in a woman aged 70-85 years in good health. V is TRBV7-9 and J is TRBJ2-7, with 10 nucleotides matching TRBD2. Sequencing was performed on blood. The CDR3 DNA reads as TGTGCCAGCAGCGGGAGGACTAGCGGTTTCTACGAGCAGTACTTC. Protein: CASSGRTSGFYEQYF.